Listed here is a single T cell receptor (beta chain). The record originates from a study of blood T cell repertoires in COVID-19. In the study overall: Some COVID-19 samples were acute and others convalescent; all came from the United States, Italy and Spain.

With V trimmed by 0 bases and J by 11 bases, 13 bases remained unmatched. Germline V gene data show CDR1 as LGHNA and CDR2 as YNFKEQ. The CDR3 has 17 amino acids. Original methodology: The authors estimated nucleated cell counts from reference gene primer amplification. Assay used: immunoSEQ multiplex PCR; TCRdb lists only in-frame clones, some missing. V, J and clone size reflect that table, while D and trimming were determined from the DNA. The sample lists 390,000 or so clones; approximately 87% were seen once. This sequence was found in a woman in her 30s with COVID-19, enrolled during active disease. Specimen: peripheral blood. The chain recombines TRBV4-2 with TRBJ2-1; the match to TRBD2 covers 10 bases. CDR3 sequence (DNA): TGTGCCAGCAGCCAAGAGAGAGGTAGCGGGAGGTCCAGGAAGCAGTTCTTC. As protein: CASSQERGSGRSRKQFF.